This TCR beta chain was profiled in a study of beta chain features in type 1 diabetes. Unmatched junction bases numbered 7, after V lost 0 bases and J lost 1 base. CDR1 SQVTM and CDR2 ANQGSEA come from the germline V gene. The length of the CDR3 is 16 residues. Expressed TCRB transcripts were sequenced because the entire RNA isolate underwent reverse transcription. Reads from naive, central memory and regulatory T cell samples averaged roughly 3.8 million. Profiling relied on immunoSEQ multiplex PCR, and the TCRdb table lists in-frame clones only, not all of them. In the table there are 93,000 or so clones, under 30% of which are singletons. Each donor gave one heparinised blood draw averaging about 100 mL. The study's findings and limits: Significant though moderate, a shortening of TCRB CDR3s appeared in all four CD4+ subsets of Type 1 diabetes patients.

About this clone: Its antigen is unknown.

The chain is built from TRBV29-1 and TRBJ2-3; 7 bases line up with TRBD2. This receptor was obtained from a woman aged 18-29 years with type 1 diabetes. Sequencing was done on a sample of central memory CD4+ T cells from blood. The CDR3 loop reads CSVEDLATSGTDTQYF. CDR3 in DNA: TGCAGCGTTGAAGATCTAGCTACTAGCGGCACAGATACGCAGTATTTT.